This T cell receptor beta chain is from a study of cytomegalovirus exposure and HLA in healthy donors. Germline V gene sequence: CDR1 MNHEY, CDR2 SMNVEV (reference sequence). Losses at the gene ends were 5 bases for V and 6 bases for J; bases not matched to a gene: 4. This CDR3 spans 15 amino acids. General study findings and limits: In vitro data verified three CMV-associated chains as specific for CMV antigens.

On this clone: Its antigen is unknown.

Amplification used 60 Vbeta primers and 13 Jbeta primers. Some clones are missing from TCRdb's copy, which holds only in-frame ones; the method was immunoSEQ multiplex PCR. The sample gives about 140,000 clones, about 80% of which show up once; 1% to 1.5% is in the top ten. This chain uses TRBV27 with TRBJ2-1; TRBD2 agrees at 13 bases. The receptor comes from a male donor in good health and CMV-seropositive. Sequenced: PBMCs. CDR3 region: CASSPRTSGGNEQFF. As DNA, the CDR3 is TGTGCCAGCAGTCCCCGGACTAGCGGGGGCAATGAGCAGTTCTTC.